The T cell receptor (beta chain) under discussion was sequenced for a study of T cells after posttransplantation cyclophosphamide. Study-level points and caveats: Donor-recipient repertoire similarity was low at 1-2 months, rising over year one.

Germline lookup yields CDR1 LGHNA and CDR2 YSLEER. This CDR3 has 18 residues. V trimming: 1 base; J trimming: 5 bases; junction bases outside the gene matches: 16. Here immunoSEQ multiplex PCR was the method, and the copy in TCRdb shows in-frame clones only, minus some. Here the sample spans roughly 19,000 clones, less than 80% being singletons. Cyclophosphamide on days +3 and +4 followed busulfan-fludarabine conditioning and a marrow graft. Comment on this clone: The antigen is not known.

This chain connects TRBV4-3 to TRBJ1-2; 7 bases agree with TRBD1. The source of this sequence is a young adult male patient who received an allogeneic stem cell transplant from a related donor, was CMV-positive, and had acute GVHD only. Certain T cells may be donor cells from the graft. The sequencing used PBMCs, collected after an allogeneic stem cell transplant with post-transplant cyclophosphamide. CDR3 sequence (DNA): TGCGCCAGCAGCCAAGGACTTTCCCAACAGGGGCTTGCGTATGGCTACACCTTC. It yields the protein CASSQGLSQQGLAYGYTF.